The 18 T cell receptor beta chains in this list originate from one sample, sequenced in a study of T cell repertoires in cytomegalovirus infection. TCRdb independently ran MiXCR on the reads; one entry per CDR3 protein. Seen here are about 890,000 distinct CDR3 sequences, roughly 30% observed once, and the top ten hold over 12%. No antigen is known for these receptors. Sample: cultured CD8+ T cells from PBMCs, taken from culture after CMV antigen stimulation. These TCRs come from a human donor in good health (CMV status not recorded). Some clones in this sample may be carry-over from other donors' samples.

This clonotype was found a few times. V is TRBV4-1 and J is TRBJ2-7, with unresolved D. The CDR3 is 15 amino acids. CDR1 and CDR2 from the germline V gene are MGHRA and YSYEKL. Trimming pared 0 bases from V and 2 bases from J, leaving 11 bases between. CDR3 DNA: TGCGCCAGCAGCCAAGATATGGCGGCTCCCTACGAGCAGTACGTC. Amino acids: CASSQDMAAPYEQYV.

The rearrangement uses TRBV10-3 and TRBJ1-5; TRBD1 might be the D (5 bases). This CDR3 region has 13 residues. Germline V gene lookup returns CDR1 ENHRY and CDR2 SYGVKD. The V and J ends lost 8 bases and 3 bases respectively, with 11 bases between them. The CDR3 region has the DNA TGTGCCATCCGGCGGGGGATCAATCAGCCCCAGCATTTT. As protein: CAIRRGINQPQHF.

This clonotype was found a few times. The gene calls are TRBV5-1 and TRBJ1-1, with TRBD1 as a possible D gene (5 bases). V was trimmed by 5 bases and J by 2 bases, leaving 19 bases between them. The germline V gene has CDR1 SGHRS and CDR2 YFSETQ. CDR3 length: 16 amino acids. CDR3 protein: CASSFRFRGVNTEAFF. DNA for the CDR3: TGCGCCAGCAGTTTTCGTTTTCGGGGGGTCAACACTGAAGCTTTCTTT.

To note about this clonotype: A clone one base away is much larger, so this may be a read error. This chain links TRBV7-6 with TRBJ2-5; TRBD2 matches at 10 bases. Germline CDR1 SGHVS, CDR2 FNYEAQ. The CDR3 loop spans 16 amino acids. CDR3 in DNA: TGTGCTAGCAGCGGCCCGAAAGCGGGGGGGCCAGAGACCCTGTACTTC. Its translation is CASSGPKAGGPETLYF.

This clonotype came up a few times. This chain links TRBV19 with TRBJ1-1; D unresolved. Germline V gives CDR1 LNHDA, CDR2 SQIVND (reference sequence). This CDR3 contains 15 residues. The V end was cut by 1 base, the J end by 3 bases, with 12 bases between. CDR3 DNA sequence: TGTGCCAGTAGTATAGTCCGGGTATGGTACACTGAAGCTTTCTTT. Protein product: CASSIVRVWYTEAFF.

CDR3 DNA sequence: TGTGCCAGCAGTTTAGAGGGGGGGGGAGCAGATGAAAAACTGTTTTTT. Translating it yields CASSLEGGGADEKLFF. The chain carries TRBV12-3 or TRBV12-4 and TRBJ1-4; D is possibly TRBD1 (6 bases). Trimming left V 1 base short and J 6 bases short, with 15 bases between. The CDR3 consists of 16 residues.

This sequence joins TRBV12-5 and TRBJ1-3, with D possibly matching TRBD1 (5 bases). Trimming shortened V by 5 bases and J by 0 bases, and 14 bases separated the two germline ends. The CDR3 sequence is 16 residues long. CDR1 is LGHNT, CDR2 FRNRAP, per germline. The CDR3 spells CASGPPGPLSGNTIYF. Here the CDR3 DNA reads TGTGCTAGTGGTCCTCCGGGACCGCTCTCTGGAAACACCATATATTTT.

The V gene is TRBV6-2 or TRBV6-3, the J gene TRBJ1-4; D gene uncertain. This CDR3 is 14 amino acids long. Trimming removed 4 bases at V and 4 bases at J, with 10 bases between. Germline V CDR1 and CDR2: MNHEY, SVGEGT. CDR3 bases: TGTGCCAGCAGTTTCGGACGGTTTAATGAAAAACTGTTTTTT. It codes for CASSFGRFNEKLFF.

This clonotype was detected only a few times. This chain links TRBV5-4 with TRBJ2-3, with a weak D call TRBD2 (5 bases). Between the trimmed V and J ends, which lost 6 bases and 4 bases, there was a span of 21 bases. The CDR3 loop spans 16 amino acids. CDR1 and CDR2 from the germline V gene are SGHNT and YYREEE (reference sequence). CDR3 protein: CASTDPGSSAPDTQYF. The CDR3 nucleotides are TGTGCCAGCACCGACCCTGGGAGCTCAGCCCCAGATACGCAGTATTTT. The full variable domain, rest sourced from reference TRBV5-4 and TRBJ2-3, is ETGVTQSPTHLIKTRGQQVTLRCSSQSGHNTVSWYQQALGQGPQFIFQYYREEENGRGNFPPRFSGLQFPNYSSELNVNALELDDSALYLCASTDPGSSAPDTQYFGPGTRLTVL.

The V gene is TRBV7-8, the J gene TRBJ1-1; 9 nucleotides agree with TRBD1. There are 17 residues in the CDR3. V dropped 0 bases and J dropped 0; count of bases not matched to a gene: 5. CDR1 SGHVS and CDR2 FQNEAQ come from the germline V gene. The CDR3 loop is CASSLAGTGYMNTEAFF. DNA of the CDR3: TGTGCCAGCAGCTTAGCGGGGACAGGGTACATGAACACTGAAGCTTTCTTT.

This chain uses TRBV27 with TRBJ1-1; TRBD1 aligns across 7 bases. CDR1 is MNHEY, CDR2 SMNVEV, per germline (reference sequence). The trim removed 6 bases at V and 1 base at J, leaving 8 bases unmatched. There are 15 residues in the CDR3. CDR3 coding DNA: TGTGCCAGCAGGAACAGGGGAGGCCGGAACACTGAAGCTTTCTTT. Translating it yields CASRNRGGRNTEAFF.

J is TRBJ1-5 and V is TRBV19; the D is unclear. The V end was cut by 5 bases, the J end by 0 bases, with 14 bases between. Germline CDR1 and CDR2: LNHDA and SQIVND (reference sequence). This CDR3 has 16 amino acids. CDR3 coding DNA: TGTGCCAGTAGTCCGGAGGCAGTATATAGCAATCAGCCCCAGCATTTT. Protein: CASSPEAVYSNQPQHF.

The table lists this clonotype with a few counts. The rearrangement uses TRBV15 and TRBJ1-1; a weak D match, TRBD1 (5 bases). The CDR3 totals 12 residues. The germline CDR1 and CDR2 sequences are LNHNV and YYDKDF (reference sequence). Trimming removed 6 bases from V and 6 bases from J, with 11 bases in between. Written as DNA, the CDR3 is TGTGCCACCAGTCGGCGGGGACCTGAAGCTTTCTTT. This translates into CATSRRGPEAFF. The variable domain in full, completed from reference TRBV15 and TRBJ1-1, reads DAMVIQNPRYQVTQFGKPVTLSCSQTLNHNVMYWYQQKSSQAPKLLFHYYDKDFNNEADTPDNFQSRRPNTSFCFLDIRSPGLGDTAMYLCATSRRGPEAFFGQGTRLTVV.

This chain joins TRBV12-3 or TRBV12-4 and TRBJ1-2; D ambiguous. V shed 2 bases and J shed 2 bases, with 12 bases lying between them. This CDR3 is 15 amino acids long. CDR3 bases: TGTGCCAGCAGTTTAAAGGGAGAACGAAACTATGGCTACACCTTC. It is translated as CASSLKGERNYGYTF.

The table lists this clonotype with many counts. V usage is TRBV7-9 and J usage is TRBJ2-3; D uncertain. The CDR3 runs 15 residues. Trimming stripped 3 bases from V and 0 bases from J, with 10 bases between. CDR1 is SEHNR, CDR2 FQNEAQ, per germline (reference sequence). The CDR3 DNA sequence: TGTGCCAGCAGCTTGGGCTATTGGAGCACAGATACGCAGTATTTT. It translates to CASSLGYWSTDTQYF.

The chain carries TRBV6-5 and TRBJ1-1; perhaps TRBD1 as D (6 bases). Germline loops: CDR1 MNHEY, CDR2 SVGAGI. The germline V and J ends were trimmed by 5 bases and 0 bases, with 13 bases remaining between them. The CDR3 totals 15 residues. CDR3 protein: CASSQMGGVNTEAFF. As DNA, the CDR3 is TGTGCCAGCAGTCAAATGGGGGGCGTGAACACTGAAGCTTTCTTT.

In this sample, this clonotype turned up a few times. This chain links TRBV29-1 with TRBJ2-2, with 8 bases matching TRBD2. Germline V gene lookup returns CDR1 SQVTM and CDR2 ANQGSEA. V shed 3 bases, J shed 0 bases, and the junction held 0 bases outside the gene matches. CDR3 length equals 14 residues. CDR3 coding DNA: TGCAGCGTTGATAGCGGGACGAACACCGGGGAGCTGTTTTTT. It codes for CSVDSGTNTGELFF.

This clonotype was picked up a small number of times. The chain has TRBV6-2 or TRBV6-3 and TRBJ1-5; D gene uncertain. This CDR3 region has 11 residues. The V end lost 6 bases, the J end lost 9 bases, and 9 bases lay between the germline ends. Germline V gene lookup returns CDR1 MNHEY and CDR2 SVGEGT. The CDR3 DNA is TGTGCCAGCAGCGGCAGCTCGCCCCAGCATTTT. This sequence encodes CASSGSSPQHF.